These 30 T cell receptor beta chains were sequenced from one sample in a study of technical replicates of blood from several donors. Assay used: immunoSEQ multiplex PCR; TCRdb lists only in-frame clones, some missing. The sample shows about 67,000 clones, under 98% of them seen only once. The sequencing input was T cells isolated from PBMCs. The receptor source for this set is a human donor in good health.

The J gene is TRBJ2-2, the V gene TRBV29-1, with TRBD2 matching over 11 bases. CDR1 is SQVTM, CDR2 ANQGSEA, per germline. Germline trimming cut 6 bases from V and 5 bases from J; bases unmatched to any gene: 8. The CDR3 consists of 15 residues. CDR3 amino acids: CSVGPLAGGTGELFF. DNA for the CDR3: TGCAGCGTGGGGCCGCTAGCGGGAGGAACCGGGGAGCTGTTTTTT.

V usage is TRBV21-1 and J usage is TRBJ2-3; the table's D call of TRBD1 was not tested on the DNA. TRBV21-1 counts as a pseudogene. This CDR3 contains 17 residues. CDR3 bases: TGTGCCACGATGTCCATAGTCAGGGGGACAACCCTATTGTTGAAGTATTTT. Encoded protein: CATMSIVRGTTLLLKYF.

The rearrangement uses TRBV4-3 and TRBJ1-5; no firm D call. Germline V gene sequence: CDR1 LGHNA, CDR2 YSLEER. Trimming took off 0 bases at V and 6 bases at J, with 6 bases between the two ends. The CDR3 spans 13 residues. CDR3 DNA sequence: TGCGCCAGCAGCCAAGATGTCAGTCAGCCCCAGCATTTT. As protein: CASSQDVSQPQHF.

The chain has TRBV19 and TRBJ2-1; 10 bases match TRBD2. The CDR3 covers 13 residues. V shed 5 bases, J shed 10 bases, and the junction held 5 bases outside the gene matches. In germline, CDR1 is LNHDA, CDR2 SQIVND (reference sequence). The CDR3 bases are TGTGCCAGTAGTGTTCTAGCGGGAGAAGAGCAGTTCTTC. It specifies CASSVLAGEEQFF.

This clone showed up just once. The chain recombines TRBV7-2 with TRBJ1-5, with 7 positions matching TRBD1. With V trimmed by 5 bases and J by 0 bases, 16 bases remained unmatched. In germline, CDR1 is SGHTA, CDR2 FQGNSA. This CDR3 has 19 amino acids. The DNA for the CDR3 is TGTGCCAGCAGCCCCACAGGGGCCACAACTGCGAATAGCAATCAGCCCCAGCATTTT. This encodes CASSPTGATTANSNQPQHF.

The rearrangement uses TRBV11-2 and TRBJ2-1, with D possibly being TRBD2 (5 bases). Trimming left V 0 bases short and J 0 bases short, with 6 bases between. The length of the CDR3 is 15 residues. Germline values: CDR1 SGHAT, CDR2 FQNNGV. CDR3 bases: TGTGCCAGCAGCTTAGAACGGGGCTCCTACAATGAGCAGTTCTTC. It is translated as CASSLERGSYNEQFF.

This clone was counted only a few times. The chain carries TRBV2 and TRBJ1-1; 8 bases agree with TRBD1. This CDR3 region has 12 residues. The germline gives CDR1 SNHLY, CDR2 FYNNEI. Germline trimming cut 11 bases from V and 1 base from J; bases unmatched to any gene: 3. This CDR3 reads CALGTGNTEAFF. The CDR3 DNA reads as TGTGCCCTCGGGACAGGGAACACTGAAGCTTTCTTT. The complete variable domain, with remaining parts taken from reference TRBV2 and TRBJ1-1, reads EPEVTQTPSHQVTQMGQEVILRCVPISNHLYFYWYRQILGQKVEFLVSFYNNEISEKSEIFDDQFSVERPDGSNFTLKIRSTKLEDSAMYFCALGTGNTEAFFGQGTRLTVV.

The chain joins TRBV15 to TRBJ2-2; D might be TRBD1 (6 bases). The ends were cut back, 7 bases at V and 3 bases at J, with 9 bases in the middle. The germline V gene encodes CDR1 LNHNV and CDR2 YYDKDF (reference sequence). The CDR3 contains 13 residues. The CDR3 spells CATTGQYTGELFF. In DNA, the CDR3 is TGTGCCACCACTGGACAGTACACCGGGGAGCTGTTTTTT.

V is TRBV6-6 and J is TRBJ2-7, with 11 bases matching TRBD1. CDR1 and CDR2 from the germline V gene are MNHNY and SVGAGI (reference sequence). This CDR3 is built from 16 residues. Trimming removed 1 base from V and 4 bases from J; junction bases left unmatched: 6. Here the CDR3 reads CASSYFQGDRGYEQYF. For the CDR3, the DNA is TGTGCCAGCAGTTACTTCCAAGGGGACAGGGGGTACGAGCAGTACTTC.

V and J are TRBV27 and TRBJ2-3, with 7 bases identical to TRBD2. Trimming removed 4 bases from V and 8 bases from J; junction bases left unmatched: 3. The CDR3 is 12 residues long. CDR1 is MNHEY, CDR2 SMNVEV, per germline (reference sequence). The CDR3 DNA reads as TGTGCCAGCAGTTCGGGAGGAGGTACGCAGTATTTT. Residues: CASSSGGGTQYF.

The chain links TRBV27 to TRBJ2-7; D is uncertain. V lost 3 bases and J lost 2, with 8 bases in between. Germline V lookup: CDR1 MNHEY, CDR2 SMNVEV (reference sequence). The CDR3 is 13 amino acids. The CDR3 DNA follows: TGTGCCAGCAGTTTCGGAGCAACCTACGAGCAGTACTTC. It encodes CASSFGATYEQYF.

V and J are TRBV6-6 and TRBJ2-1, with D uncertain. V lost 4 bases to trimming and J lost 11 bases, with 12 bases between them. This CDR3 comprises 12 residues. Germline lookup yields CDR1 MNHNY and CDR2 SVGAGI (reference sequence). CDR3 region: CASSSTTGKQFF. The CDR3, as DNA: TGTGCCAGCAGTTCCACGACTGGCAAGCAGTTCTTC.

This sequence joins TRBV30 and TRBJ1-3, with D unresolved. CDR1 is GTSNPN, CDR2 SVGIG, per germline (reference sequence). Trimming pared 1 base from V and 10 bases from J, leaving 11 bases between. This CDR3 is 12 amino acids long. CDR3 DNA: TGTGCCTGGAGTGCATCCAGTCGAACCATATATTTT. It encodes CAWSASSRTIYF.

The chain recombines TRBV6-1 with TRBJ1-5; 9 bases are shared with TRBD1. CDR1 and CDR2 (germline): MNHNS, SASEGT. V was pared by 4 bases and J by 2 bases, with 9 bases of the junction left unmatched. This CDR3 has 17 residues. The CDR3 here is CASSATGGFSGNQPQHF. The DNA for the CDR3 is TGTGCCAGCAGTGCTACAGGGGGCTTTTCTGGCAATCAGCCCCAGCATTTT.

The CDR3 sequence is CASSQGREEMNTEAFF. CDR3 nucleotide sequence: TGCGCCAGCAGCCAAGGCAGGGAAGAGATGAACACTGAAGCTTTCTTT. The chain recombines TRBV4-1 with TRBJ1-1, with D possibly TRBD1 on 5 matching bases. Germline V CDR1 and CDR2: MGHRA, YSYEKL. The CDR3 is 16 residues long. V was pared by 1 base and J by 0 bases, with 12 bases between.

The rearrangement joins TRBV7-8 to TRBJ2-7; 9 bases align to TRBD1. CDR1 is SGHVS, CDR2 FQNEAQ, per germline. V shed 2 bases, J shed 1 base, and the junction held 9 bases outside the gene matches. CDR3 length: 17 residues. The CDR3 region is CASSLRSRDRASYEQYF. Here the CDR3 DNA reads TGTGCCAGCAGCTTAAGGTCCCGGGACAGGGCGTCCTACGAGCAGTACTTC.

The chain joins TRBV2 to TRBJ2-1; the match to TRBD1 covers 9 bases. Trimming at V came to 1 base and at J to 8 bases, leaving 6 bases not matched to a gene. CDR1 and CDR2 (germline): SNHLY, FYNNEI. CDR3 size: 15 residues. CDR3 loop: CASSEGPGQGYEQFF. The CDR3 region has the DNA TGTGCCAGCAGTGAAGGCCCGGGACAGGGATATGAGCAGTTCTTC.

The V gene is TRBV6-5, the J gene TRBJ2-5, with 9 bases fitting TRBD1. CDR1 is MNHEY, CDR2 SVGAGI, per germline. The CDR3 loop spans 14 amino acids. V trimming: 2 bases; J trimming: 4 bases; junction bases outside the gene matches: 2. Here the CDR3 DNA reads TGTGCCAGCAGTTACATGGGACAGGGAGAGACCCAGTACTTC. Its protein product is CASSYMGQGETQYF.

This rearrangement joins TRBV7-9 to TRBJ1-2, with D perhaps TRBD1 (5 bases). V gave up 1 base and J gave up 5 bases, with 14 bases separating them. The CDR3 sequence is 15 residues long. CDR1 is SEHNR, CDR2 FQNEAQ, per germline (reference sequence). CDR3 bases: TGTGCCAGCAGCTTAGGGTCTGCAGGGTTTTATGGCTACACCTTC. As protein: CASSLGSAGFYGYTF.

The rearrangement links TRBV6-6 to TRBJ1-4; no reliable D call. The CDR3 loop spans 13 amino acids. The ends were cut back, 2 bases at V and 3 bases at J, with 4 bases in the middle. Germline values: CDR1 MNHNY, CDR2 SVGAGI (reference sequence). The CDR3: CASSYPPNEKLFF. Written as DNA, the CDR3 is TGTGCCAGCAGTTACCCTCCTAATGAAAAACTGTTTTTT.

V usage is TRBV28 and J usage is TRBJ2-6; D gene uncertain. Germline V gene sequence: CDR1 MDHEN, CDR2 SYDVKM. V lost 1 base, J lost 1 base, and 2 bases lay in between. The CDR3 extends over 14 amino acids. CDR3 DNA: TGTGCCAGCAGTTTATCATCTGGGGCCAACGTCCTGACTTTC. It is translated as CASSLSSGANVLTF.

The rearrangement joins TRBV19 to TRBJ2-6, with D unclear. In germline, CDR1 is LNHDA, CDR2 SQIVND (reference sequence). The CDR3 consists of 13 residues. Trimming stripped 8 bases from V and 1 base from J, with 6 bases between. CDR3 nucleotide sequence: TGTGCCAGTTCCCAGTCTGGGGCCAACGTCCTGACTTTC. The encoded protein is CASSQSGANVLTF.

The gene calls are TRBV4-2 and TRBJ2-7, with 7 bases identical to TRBD2. From germline, CDR1 is LGHNA and CDR2 YNFKEQ. This CDR3 spans 16 amino acids. V gave up 1 base and J gave up 6 bases; unmatched junction bases: 12. The CDR3 coding sequence is TGTGCCAGCAGCCAAGTTCTGTCTCGGCTAGCGGCCGAGCAGTACTTC. Amino acids: CASSQVLSRLAAEQYF.

The chain links TRBV10-2 to TRBJ1-1; D is ambiguous. Trimming pared 0 bases from V and 1 base from J, leaving 3 bases between. The CDR3 sequence is 13 residues long. The germline V gene encodes CDR1 WSHSY and CDR2 SAAADI. CDR3 amino acids: CASSESRNTEAFF. The CDR3 region has the DNA TGCGCCAGCAGTGAGTCTCGGAACACTGAAGCTTTCTTT.

The chain carries TRBV4-3 and TRBJ2-5; the match to TRBD2 covers 10 bases. This CDR3 is built from 16 residues. Germline V gene sequence: CDR1 LGHNA, CDR2 YSLEER. The J segment lost 4 bases and the V segment lost 0 bases, leaving 5 bases of the junction unmatched. In DNA, the CDR3 is TGCGCCAGCAGCCAAGATTCTCCTAGCGGGAGAGAGACCCAGTACTTC. Translated: CASSQDSPSGRETQYF.

The chain is built from TRBV10-1 and TRBJ2-1, with TRBD2 identical over 9 bases. Trimming removed 5 bases from V and 6 bases from J; junction bases left unmatched: 5. CDR1 is WNHNN, CDR2 SYGVQD, per germline (reference sequence). This CDR3 comprises 14 residues. CDR3 in amino acids: CASSSGLARNEQFF. The CDR3, as DNA: TGCGCCAGCAGTAGCGGACTAGCGCGCAATGAGCAGTTCTTC.

The chain employs TRBV28 and TRBJ1-1, with 7 positions matching TRBD1. The CDR3 runs 14 residues. CDR1 MDHEN and CDR2 SYDVKM come from the germline V gene. The V and J ends lost 2 bases and 5 bases, in that order; junction bases with no gene match: 5. The CDR3 DNA sequence: TGTGCCAGCAGTTTACCCCAGGGGGGAACTGAAGCTTTCTTT. This sequence encodes CASSLPQGGTEAFF.

V usage is TRBV19 and J usage is TRBJ1-4; 7 nucleotides agree with TRBD1. This CDR3 has 15 amino acids. With 5 bases clipped from V and 5 bases from J, the junction kept 8 bases outside the gene matches. Germline loops: CDR1 LNHDA, CDR2 SQIVND (reference sequence). CDR3 residues: CASSVTGAPNEKLFF. The CDR3 DNA follows: TGTGCCAGTAGTGTCACAGGGGCTCCAAATGAAAAACTGTTTTTT.

J is TRBJ2-5 and V is TRBV9; D is possibly TRBD1 (5 bases). This CDR3 comprises 14 residues. Looked up from germline, CDR1 is SGDLS and CDR2 is YYNGEE. V gave up 0 bases and J gave up 5 bases, with 11 bases separating them. The CDR3 nucleotides read TGTGCCAGCAGCGTAGCGCAGGGCCGGGAGACCCAGTACTTC. Amino acid sequence: CASSVAQGRETQYF.

The rearrangement uses TRBV30 and TRBJ2-7, with 13 bases lining up with TRBD2. The V gene end was trimmed by 3 bases and the J gene end by 3 bases; junction bases not matched to a gene: 2. The CDR3 is made up of 14 amino acids. From germline, CDR1 is GTSNPN and CDR2 SVGIG (reference sequence). The CDR3 sequence is CAWRGTSGVYEQYF. The CDR3 DNA follows: TGTGCCTGGAGAGGGACTAGCGGGGTCTACGAGCAGTACTTC.